Listed here are 14 T cell receptor beta chains from one sample, sequenced in a study of CD8 T cells in Susac syndrome. A quantity of about 0.5 to 1 ug RNA underwent reverse transcription using random hexamers. MiXCR, applied by TCRdb to the immunoSEQ multiplex PCR reads, yields one record per CDR3 protein. The sample records 160,000 or so distinct CDR3 sequences, just over 90% being singletons. The sequencing input was CD4+ T cells from PBMCs. These receptor sequences come from a human donor in good health.

V is TRBV6-1 and J is TRBJ2-2; TRBD2 might be the D (5 bases). V was cut by 6 bases and J by 2 bases, with 16 bases left in between. This CDR3 has 16 residues. Germline CDR1 MNHNS, CDR2 SASEGT. The CDR3 sequence: CASRRNPSGNTGELFF. Here the CDR3 DNA reads TGTGCCAGCAGGCGGAACCCCAGCGGAAACACCGGGGAGCTGTTTTTT.

V gene TRBV2 combines with J gene TRBJ1-2; D unresolved. This CDR3 is built from 18 residues. V was shortened by 4 bases and J by 0 bases, with 21 bases between the two germline ends. Per germline, CDR1 SNHLY and CDR2 FYNNEI. CDR3 coding DNA: TGTGCCAGCAGTGGGGTGCGGGTTCGCGACCTCGCTAACTATGGCTACACCTTC. Amino acids: CASSGVRVRDLANYGYTF.

The chain couples TRBV5-1 to TRBJ1-4; perhaps TRBD1 as D (5 bases). Germline assignment: CDR1 SGHRS and CDR2 YFSETQ. The CDR3 sequence is 15 residues long. V shed 3 bases and J shed 5 bases, with 14 bases lying between them. The chain's CDR3 is CASSSEGKWNEKLFF. CDR3 sequence (DNA): TGCGCCAGCAGCTCCGAGGGGAAATGGAATGAAAAACTGTTTTTT. The whole variable domain, remainder taken from reference TRBV5-1 and TRBJ1-4, is KAGVTQTPRYLIKTRGQQVTLSCSPISGHRSVSWYQQTPGQGLQFLFEYFSETQRNKGNFPGRFSGRQFSNSRSEMNVSTLELGDSALYLCASSSEGKWNEKLFFGSGTQLSVL.

The chain has TRBV7-2 and TRBJ2-5, with 7 nucleotides matching TRBD2. Germline values: CDR1 SGHTA, CDR2 FQGNSA. V dropped 2 bases and J dropped 1; count of bases not matched to a gene: 4. CDR3 length: 15 residues. The CDR3: CASSLRGGTQETQYF. In nucleotides, the CDR3 is TGTGCCAGCAGCTTACGCGGGGGTACCCAAGAGACCCAGTACTTC.

The gene calls are TRBV27 and TRBJ2-7, with 10 nucleotides matching TRBD1. The CDR3 has 15 amino acids. The trim removed 5 bases at V and 6 bases at J, leaving 10 bases unmatched. CDR1 MNHEY and CDR2 SMNVEV come from the germline V gene (reference sequence). CDR3 in DNA: TGTGCCAGCAGTCCCTACCGGGACAGGGGAGTCGAGCAGTACTTC. It specifies CASSPYRDRGVEQYF.

The V call is TRBV5-1, the J call TRBJ2-7, with D possibly being TRBD1 or TRBD2 (5 bases each). V lost 3 bases and J 0 bases, leaving 13 bases between the germline ends. Germline assignment: CDR1 SGHRS and CDR2 YFSETQ. The CDR3 consists of 15 residues. In DNA, the CDR3 is TGCGCCAGCAGCTCCGGGACCCCAAGCTCCTACGAGCAGTACTTC. Translated, it gives CASSSGTPSSYEQYF.

This clonotype was seen once. The chain joins TRBV4-1 to TRBJ2-5, with no clear D. The ends were cut back, 1 base at V and 5 bases at J, with 14 bases in the middle. The CDR3 runs to 15 residues. Germline V lookup: CDR1 MGHRA, CDR2 YSYEKL. The CDR3 loop reads CASSQAGLTFETQYF. DNA of the CDR3: TGCGCCAGCAGCCAAGCTGGGCTAACCTTTGAGACCCAGTACTTC.

The table lists this clonotype with a count of one. This chain links TRBV4-3 with TRBJ2-4; D gene ambiguous. The CDR3 covers 15 residues. The germline gives CDR1 LGHNA, CDR2 YSLEER. The V gene lost 0 bases and the J gene lost 7 bases, with 13 bases spanning the gap. CDR3: CASSQDGDTGNIQYF. Here the CDR3 DNA reads TGCGCCAGCAGCCAAGATGGGGATACCGGTAACATTCAGTACTTC.

The V call is TRBV20-1, the J call TRBJ1-4, with D perhaps TRBD1 (6 bases). The V gene's germline CDR1 is DFQATT and CDR2 SNEGSKA (reference sequence). CDR3 length equals 14 residues. V lost 5 bases, J lost 7 bases, and 17 bases lay in between. CDR3 residues: CSAPEGGRGEKLFF. The DNA of the CDR3 is TGCAGTGCTCCCGAGGGGGGGCGAGGTGAAAAACTGTTTTTT.

The J gene is TRBJ1-5, the V gene TRBV20-1; possible D gene TRBD1, 5 bases. The CDR3 consists of 12 residues. Looked up from germline, CDR1 is DFQATT and CDR2 is SNEGSKA (reference sequence). V lost 5 bases to trimming and J lost 1 base, with 6 bases between them. CDR3 residues: CSADSSNQPQHF. CDR3 nucleotide sequence: TGCAGTGCTGACAGCAGCAATCAGCCCCAGCATTTT.

This clonotype was seen only once. The chain is built from TRBV10-1 and TRBJ1-1; tentative D call: TRBD1 (5 bases). The ends were cut back, 0 bases at V and 0 bases at J, with 8 bases in the middle. The CDR3 contains 15 residues. Per the germline V gene, CDR1 is WNHNN and CDR2 is SYGVQD (reference sequence). The CDR3 sequence: CASSESTAMNTEAFF. The CDR3 bases are TGCGCCAGCAGTGAGTCGACAGCTATGAACACTGAAGCTTTCTTT.

This chain links TRBV6-2 or TRBV6-3 with TRBJ1-5; 10 positions match TRBD1. The germline CDR1 and CDR2 sequences are MNHEY and SVGEGT. This CDR3 comprises 16 residues. The V segment lost 7 bases and the J segment 2 bases; nucleotides outside the gene matches: 8. The CDR3 loop reads CASTRTGGEGNQPQHF. CDR3 DNA sequence: TGTGCCAGCACTAGGACAGGGGGAGAGGGCAATCAGCCCCAGCATTTT.

The chain uses TRBV29-1 and TRBJ1-1; 10 nucleotides agree with TRBD1. Unmatched junction bases numbered 8, after V lost 7 bases and J lost 12 bases. Germline CDR1 SQVTM, CDR2 ANQGSEA. This CDR3 is built from 11 residues. The chain's CDR3 is CSARQGAGTFF. The CDR3 nucleotides are TGCAGCGCCCGACAGGGGGCTGGGACTTTCTTT. Supplemented by reference TRBV29-1 and TRBJ1-1, the full variable domain reads SAVISQKPSRDICQRGTSLTIQCQVDSQVTMMFWYRQQPGQSLTLIATANQGSEATYESGFVIDKFPISRPNLTFSTLTVSNMSPEDSSIYLCSARQGAGTFFGQGTRLTVV.

The chain is built from TRBV29-1 and TRBJ2-3; 10 nucleotides agree with TRBD1. The CDR3 consists of 14 residues. The germline CDR1 and CDR2 sequences are SQVTM and ANQGSEA. Losses at the gene ends were 6 bases for V and 4 bases for J; bases not matched to a gene: 7. In DNA, the CDR3 is TGCAGCGTCGCCGACAGGGGGCCGGCAGATACGCAGTATTTT. Translating gives CSVADRGPADTQYF.